A single sample is the source of the 14 T cell receptor beta chains below, sequenced in a study of T-cell reconstitution after alpha-beta-depleted transplantation in children (dated by TCRdb to about 2016). Libraries came from PCR. The run used an Illumina HiSeq 2500. TCR libraries were prepared with molecular barcoding, using unique molecular identifiers to normalize TCRbeta repertoire quantification. The public sequencing data were trimmed at Q25 with fastp and processed into clonotypes with MiXCR by TCRdb, which kept only in-frame beta chains. Under each unique CDR3 protein, matching rows form one entry showing the most common genes and DNA. The sample profile shows about 980,000 distinct CDR3 sequences; 25% to 35% of them were found once. Together, the top ten hold over 25% of the sample. Explained via the paper, the treatment or condition label denotes: allogeneic hematopoietic cell transplantation with graft depleted of TCRalphabeta T cells and CD19 B cells.

The sample was PBMCs, mostly from graft donor cells, taken 360 days after TCRalphabeta/CD19-depleted stem cell transplant. The receptors derive from a boy under three years old who had a stem cell transplant for SCID, so the T cells may come from the graft donor.

This clonotype was picked up many times. The rearrangement uses TRBV20-1 and TRBJ2-7, with D maybe TRBD2 (6 bases). The CDR3 length is 13 residues. The germline V gene encodes CDR1 DFQATT and CDR2 SNEGSKA (reference sequence). Trimming left V 5 bases short and J 7 bases short, with 18 bases between. The CDR3, as DNA: TGCAGTGCTGGGGGACTGGAAATCTCAGAGCAGTACTTC. This sequence encodes CSAGGLEISEQYF.

J is TRBJ2-3 and V is TRBV27, with D tentatively TRBD1 (6 bases). The V end lost 3 bases, the J end lost 0 bases, and 13 bases lay between the germline ends. The germline V gene encodes CDR1 MNHEY and CDR2 SMNVEV (reference sequence). The length of the CDR3 is 16 residues. In DNA form, the CDR3 reads TGTGCCAGCAGTTTCAGGGGCCCTAGTAGCACAGATACGCAGTATTTT. Its protein is CASSFRGPSSTDTQYF.

The chain is built from TRBV12-3 or TRBV12-4 and TRBJ1-2; D is undetermined. The CDR3 runs 15 residues. V was shortened by 3 bases and J by 4 bases, with 15 bases between the two germline ends. This chain's CDR3 is CASSFKRGPSYGYTF. CDR3 nucleotide sequence: TGTGCCAGCAGTTTTAAACGCGGGCCAAGCTATGGCTACACCTTC.

The chain employs TRBV14 and TRBJ2-3; D is possibly TRBD1 (5 bases). Per the germline V gene, CDR1 is SGHDN and CDR2 is FVKESK. Trimming stripped 4 bases from V and 3 bases from J, with 17 bases between. The CDR3 consists of 16 residues. The CDR3 region is CASSRLPGIGTDTQYF. The CDR3 DNA reads as TGTGCCAGCAGCCGACTTCCAGGGATAGGGACAGATACGCAGTATTTT.

This sequence joins TRBV7-8 and TRBJ2-5; the D is unclear. The CDR3 has 14 residues. Germline CDR1 and CDR2: SGHVS and FQNEAQ. Trimming took off 4 bases at V and 5 bases at J, with 14 bases between the two ends. The CDR3 DNA sequence: TGTGCCAGCAGCTCAGGTGGGGTCCAGGAGACCCAGTACTTC. Amino acid sequence: CASSSGGVQETQYF.

This clonotype was seen at least ten times. This rearrangement joins TRBV12-3 or TRBV12-4 to TRBJ2-5; maybe TRBD2 (7 bases). This CDR3 comprises 16 residues. V lost 5 bases and J lost 3, with 19 bases in between. CDR3 amino acids: CASSGVVRGLKETQYF. CDR3 in DNA: TGTGCCAGCAGTGGAGTCGTGCGGGGGCTGAAAGAGACCCAGTACTTC.

The rearrangement links TRBV11-2 to TRBJ2-7; the D gene is possibly TRBD2 (6 bases). The CDR3 is made up of 15 amino acids. Germline V gene sequence: CDR1 SGHAT, CDR2 FQNNGV. V lost 1 base to trimming and J lost 4 bases, with 14 bases between them. The CDR3 sequence is CASSLVSSGGYEQYF. The DNA of the CDR3 is TGTGCCAGCAGCTTAGTGTCGAGCGGAGGGTACGAGCAGTACTTC.

This clonotype was recorded a few times. The rearrangement joins TRBV12-3 or TRBV12-4 to TRBJ2-1; possible D gene TRBD2, 7 bases. V gave up 0 bases and J gave up 8 bases, with 11 bases separating them. The CDR3 loop spans 14 amino acids. CDR3 amino acids: CASSLAGGPDEQFF. The CDR3 coding sequence is TGTGCCAGCAGTTTAGCGGGGGGGCCCGATGAGCAGTTCTTC.

This rearrangement joins TRBV5-6 to TRBJ2-7; the match to TRBD1 covers 8 bases. V lost 4 bases and J lost 4; bases outside the gene matches: 4. Germline CDR1 SGHDT, CDR2 YYEEEE. The length of the CDR3 is 13 residues. In DNA, the CDR3 is TGTGCCAGCAGCAGGGGACAGGAGTACGAGCAGTACTTC. Protein product: CASSRGQEYEQYF.

This clonotype was counted a few times. The V call is TRBV27, the J call TRBJ1-4; 8 bases align to TRBD1. The CDR3 extends over 15 amino acids. Trimming cost V 4 bases and J 10 bases; bases outside gene matches: 11. From germline, CDR1 is MNHEY and CDR2 SMNVEV (reference sequence). Here the CDR3 DNA reads TGTGCCAGCAGTTCCCCCGGGACAGGTCGGAGAAAACTGTTTTTT. The encoded protein is CASSSPGTGRRKLFF.

This clonotype was seen many times. V and J are TRBV9 and TRBJ2-1; 16 bases map to TRBD2. The CDR3 totals 16 residues. CDR1 is SGDLS and CDR2 is YYNGEE in the germline V gene. With 2 bases clipped from V and 7 bases from J, the junction kept 3 bases outside the gene matches. In DNA form, the CDR3 reads TGTGCCAGCAGCGTGGGGACTAGCGGGGGGGAAAATGAGCAGTTCTTC. Amino acid sequence: CASSVGTSGGENEQFF. The complete variable domain, with remaining parts taken from reference TRBV9 and TRBJ2-1, reads DSGVTQTPKHLITATGQRVTLRCSPRSGDLSVYWYQQSLDQGLQFLIQYYNGEERAKGNILERFSAQQFPDLHSELNLSSLELGDSALYFCASSVGTSGGENEQFFGPGTRLTVL.

V gene TRBV4-2 combines with J gene TRBJ2-3; no clear D gene. Germline loops: CDR1 LGHNA, CDR2 YNFKEQ. CDR3 length: 14 residues. Trimming removed 0 bases from V and 4 bases from J, with 8 bases in between. The CDR3 sequence is CASSQERRADTQYF. The CDR3 region has the DNA TGTGCCAGCAGCCAAGAGAGACGGGCAGATACGCAGTATTTT.

The CDR3 spells CASSSPTRRIYEQYF. The CDR3 nucleotides are TGTGCCAGCAGCTCCCCAACTCGGCGGATCTACGAGCAGTACTTC. The gene calls are TRBV11-2 and TRBJ2-7; D is undetermined. With 4 bases removed from V and 3 bases from J, the gap between germline ends came to 16 bases. The CDR3 extends over 15 amino acids. CDR1 and CDR2 (germline): SGHAT, FQNNGV.

The chain links TRBV20-1 to TRBJ2-3; D not certain. The CDR3 extends over 14 amino acids. Trimming pared 5 bases from V and 2 bases from J, leaving 14 bases between. Germline loops: CDR1 DFQATT, CDR2 SNEGSKA (reference sequence). The CDR3, as DNA: TGCAGTGCTCCGGCTTCATACTACACAGATACGCAGTATTTT. Its translation: CSAPASYYTDTQYF.